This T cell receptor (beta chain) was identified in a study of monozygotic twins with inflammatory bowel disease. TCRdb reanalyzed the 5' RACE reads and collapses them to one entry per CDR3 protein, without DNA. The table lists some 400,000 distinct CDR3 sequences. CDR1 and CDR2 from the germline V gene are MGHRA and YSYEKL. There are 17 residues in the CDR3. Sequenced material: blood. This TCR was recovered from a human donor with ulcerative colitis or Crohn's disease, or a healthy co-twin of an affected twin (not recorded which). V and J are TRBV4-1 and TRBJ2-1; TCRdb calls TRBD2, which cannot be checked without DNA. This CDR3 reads CASSQSGTSGGYNEQFF.